Shown below are 30 T cell receptor beta chains from a single sample sequenced in a study of blood T cell repertoires in COVID-19. Some clones are missing from TCRdb's copy, which holds only in-frame ones; the method was immunoSEQ multiplex PCR. The top ten clones hold 9.5% to 10% of a sample with approximately 330,000 clones, 87% of them seen once. Material: peripheral blood. Source of these receptors: a man aged 25-45 years with COVID-19, enrolled during active disease.

The chain joins TRBV9 to TRBJ1-1; D is unresolved. Trimming left V 4 bases short and J 1 base short, with 11 bases between. This CDR3 has 14 residues. The germline gives CDR1 SGDLS, CDR2 YYNGEE. This CDR3 reads CASSIGRENTEAFF. DNA of the CDR3: TGTGCCAGCAGCATCGGACGGGAGAACACTGAAGCTTTCTTT.

The chain has TRBV6-5 and TRBJ2-7; D possibly corresponds to TRBD2 (5 bases). CDR3 size: 13 residues. Trimming pared 4 bases from V and 7 bases from J, leaving 14 bases between. In germline, CDR1 is MNHEY, CDR2 SVGAGI. CDR3 region: CASSSRLLREQYF. DNA of the CDR3: TGTGCCAGCAGTTCGCGACTACTTCGGGAGCAGTACTTC.

This clone was seen a few times. This chain uses TRBV2 with TRBJ2-7, with a weak D call TRBD1 (6 bases). From germline, CDR1 is SNHLY and CDR2 FYNNEI. The CDR3 length is 14 residues. Trimming removed 6 bases at V and 3 bases at J, with 15 bases between. The CDR3 DNA sequence: TGTGCCAGCAGGGGACCCAGGGGAATCTACGAGCAGTACTTC. This gives the protein CASRGPRGIYEQYF.

The rearrangement links TRBV10-3 to TRBJ2-5; 9 positions match TRBD1. The CDR3 length is 15 residues. Trimming cost V 3 bases and J 5 bases; bases outside gene matches: 7. From germline, CDR1 is ENHRY and CDR2 SYGVKD. The CDR3 spells CAISEILGTGETQYF. The CDR3 DNA reads TGTGCCATCAGTGAAATACTCGGGACAGGGGAGACCCAGTACTTC.

Here the CDR3 reads CASRQGGVGSMNTEAFF. In nucleotides, the CDR3 is TGTGCCAGCAGACAAGGGGGGGTAGGCAGCATGAACACTGAAGCTTTCTTT. The gene calls are TRBV11-2 and TRBJ1-1, with D perhaps matching TRBD1 (6 bases). Germline V gene lookup returns CDR1 SGHAT and CDR2 FQNNGV. The CDR3 totals 17 residues. The germline V and J ends were trimmed by 6 bases and 0 bases, with 20 bases remaining between them.

This CDR3 reads CASRRTQGGNSPLHF. CDR3 nucleotides: TGTGCCAGCAGGAGAACACAGGGGGGTAATTCACCCCTCCACTTT. The chain combines TRBV13 with TRBJ1-6, with 8 nucleotides matching TRBD1. CDR1 is PRHDT, CDR2 FYEKMQ, per germline (reference sequence). CDR3 length: 15 amino acids. V was pared by 6 bases and J by 6 bases, with 7 bases of the junction left unmatched.

The V and J genes are TRBV6-5 and TRBJ2-5; TRBD2 aligns across 10 bases. In germline, CDR1 is MNHEY, CDR2 SVGAGI. Trimming cost V 3 bases and J 7 bases; bases outside gene matches: 8. The CDR3 spans 15 residues. CDR3 protein: CASSYALAGDRTQYF. CDR3 DNA: TGTGCCAGCAGTTATGCTCTAGCGGGAGATCGGACCCAGTACTTC.

V gene TRBV7-6 combines with J gene TRBJ1-1; 8 bases line up with TRBD1. Germline loops: CDR1 SGHVS, CDR2 FNYEAQ. There are 15 residues in the CDR3. With 0 bases clipped from V and 0 bases from J, the junction kept 0 bases outside the gene matches. In DNA form, the CDR3 reads TGTGCCAGCAGCTTAGCGACAGGGGTGAACACTGAAGCTTTCTTT. Its protein product is CASSLATGVNTEAFF.

The chain uses TRBV7-9 and TRBJ2-5; TRBD2 agrees at 11 bases. Trimming at V came to 1 base and at J to 4 bases, leaving 8 bases not matched to a gene. Germline V gene lookup returns CDR1 SEHNR and CDR2 FQNEAQ (reference sequence). The CDR3 sequence is 17 residues long. As DNA, the CDR3 is TGTGCCAGCAGCTTAGAAGGTAGCGGGAGGGCTGGAGAGACCCAGTACTTC. It is translated as CASSLEGSGRAGETQYF.

This clone was seen more than once but under ten times. The rearrangement uses TRBV13 and TRBJ2-1, with 9 bases aligning to TRBD2. The CDR3 extends over 17 amino acids. J was trimmed by 3 bases and V by 6 bases; bases with no gene match: 12. Germline-derived CDR1 and CDR2 are PRHDT and FYEKMQ (reference sequence). The CDR3 DNA is TGTGCCAGCAGTGGGGCTAGCGGGATCTTGTTCTACAATGAGCAGTTCTTC. Amino acids: CASSGASGILFYNEQFF.

There are a few counts of this clone. The rearrangement links TRBV5-1 to TRBJ1-1; 7 positions agree with TRBD1. There are 16 residues in the CDR3. The germline V gene has CDR1 SGHRS and CDR2 YFSETQ. The trim removed 1 base at V and 4 bases at J, leaving 10 bases unmatched. The CDR3 loop reads CASSLNTRQGGTEAFF. The CDR3 nucleotides read TGCGCCAGCAGCTTGAATACCAGACAGGGAGGCACTGAAGCTTTCTTT. Full variable domain (remainder filled in from reference TRBV5-1 and TRBJ1-1): KAGVTQTPRYLIKTRGQQVTLSCSPISGHRSVSWYQQTPGQGLQFLFEYFSETQRNKGNFPGRFSGRQFSNSRSEMNVSTLELGDSALYLCASSLNTRQGGTEAFFGQGTRLTVV.

Note on this clone: Other nucleotide sequences from this sample produce the same CDR3. The chain uses TRBV6-2 or TRBV6-3 and TRBJ2-7, with D unresolved. From germline, CDR1 is MNHEY and CDR2 SVGEGT. The CDR3 has 11 residues. Trimming left V 4 bases short and J 4 bases short, with 5 bases between. CDR3: CASSSYYEQYF. The DNA for the CDR3 is TGTGCCAGCAGTTCTTATTACGAGCAGTACTTC.

The chain combines TRBV19 with TRBJ1-2; 7 bases agree with TRBD1. Germline CDR1 is LNHDA and CDR2 is SQIVND (reference sequence). J was trimmed by 2 bases and V by 5 bases; bases with no gene match: 5. The CDR3 is 14 residues long. In DNA, the CDR3 is TGTGCCAGTAGTCGCCCGGGACAGAACTATGGCTACACCTTC. Translated: CASSRPGQNYGYTF.

The genes are TRBV7-2 and TRBJ1-1; 7 nucleotides agree with TRBD1. Losses at the gene ends were 5 bases for V and 7 bases for J; bases not matched to a gene: 13. This CDR3 contains 15 residues. The germline V gene encodes CDR1 SGHTA and CDR2 FQGNSA. Written as DNA, the CDR3 is TGTGCCAGCAGCATCACCGGGACAGTGCATTTTGAAGCTTTCTTT. As protein: CASSITGTVHFEAFF.

This chain connects TRBV5-8 to TRBJ2-7, with D perhaps TRBD1 (5 bases). The CDR3 is 15 residues long. With 0 bases removed from V and 4 bases from J, the gap between germline ends came to 14 bases. Germline-derived CDR1 and CDR2 are SGHTS and YDEGEE. The CDR3 protein is CASSLGGQIDYEQYF. DNA of the CDR3: TGTGCCAGCAGCTTGGGTGGACAAATCGATTACGAGCAGTACTTC. Complete variable domain (other parts from reference TRBV5-8 and TRBJ2-7): EAGVTQSPTHLIKTRGQQATLRCSPISGHTSVYWYQQALGLGLQFLLWYDEGEERNRGNFPPRFSGRQFPNYSSELNVNALELEDSALYLCASSLGGQIDYEQYFGPGTRLTVT.

Turning to this clone: Other DNA sequences in this specimen translate into the identical CDR3. The rearrangement links TRBV3-1 (or the pseudogene TRBV3-2) to TRBJ1-1, with TRBD1 as a possible D gene (5 bases). The length of the CDR3 is 14 residues. Trimming left V 3 bases short and J 1 base short, with 9 bases between. Germline V gives CDR1 LGHDT, CDR2 YNNKEL (reference sequence). As DNA, the CDR3 is TGTGCCAGCAGCCAGGGTCAGGGGAACACTGAAGCTTTCTTT. Its translation: CASSQGQGNTEAFF.

V is TRBV28 and J is TRBJ1-5, with 10 bases fitting TRBD1. The germline gives CDR1 MDHEN, CDR2 SYDVKM. The CDR3 length is 17 residues. V lost 4 bases to trimming and J lost 1 base; unmatched junction nucleotides: 7. The CDR3 bases are TGTGCCAGCAGTTCACCGGGACAGGGGAGCAGCAATCAGCCCCAGCATTTT. As protein: CASSSPGQGSSNQPQHF.

This clone occurred a few times. The V and J genes are TRBV27 and TRBJ2-3; 10 bases map to TRBD2. The germline V gene encodes CDR1 MNHEY and CDR2 SMNVEV (reference sequence). This CDR3 contains 20 residues. The J segment lost 5 bases and the V segment lost 4 bases, leaving 21 bases of the junction unmatched. DNA for the CDR3: TGTGCCAGCAGTTGGGACGGGACAGGTCGAGCGGGAGGGCCGGGAGATACGCAGTATTTT. As protein: CASSWDGTGRAGGPGDTQYF.

The V gene is TRBV5-1, the J gene TRBJ2-3; tentatively, D is TRBD2 (5 bases). Germline V gene data show CDR1 as SGHRS and CDR2 as YFSETQ. V lost 4 bases and J 2 bases, leaving 17 bases between the germline ends. The CDR3 covers 16 residues. The CDR3 nucleotides read TGCGCCAGCAGCCCGCCGAGTAGCGCGACCACAGATACGCAGTATTTT. Protein sequence: CASSPPSSATTDTQYF. Combining the CDR3 with reference TRBV5-1 and TRBJ2-3 gives the whole variable domain KAGVTQTPRYLIKTRGQQVTLSCSPISGHRSVSWYQQTPGQGLQFLFEYFSETQRNKGNFPGRFSGRQFSNSRSEMNVSTLELGDSALYLCASSPPSSATTDTQYFGPGTRLTVL.

This clone showed up just once. The gene calls are TRBV3-1 (or the pseudogene TRBV3-2) and TRBJ2-1; perhaps TRBD2 as D (5 bases). This CDR3 region has 12 residues. Germline CDR1 is LGHDT and CDR2 is YNNKEL (reference sequence). This chain's CDR3 is CATRTYRNEQFF. For the CDR3, the DNA is TGTGCGACCCGGACTTACCGCAATGAGCAGTTCTTC.

This chain links TRBV23-1 with TRBJ2-6; the D is unclear. TRBV23-1 is an open reading frame whose function is uncertain. Trimming took 0 bases from V and 1 from J, leaving 7 bases between them. The CDR3 spans 16 residues. The CDR3 loop is CASSQSEKSGANVLTF. CDR3 bases: TGCGCCAGCAGTCAATCAGAGAAGTCTGGGGCCAACGTCCTGACTTTC.

This chain connects TRBV7-2 to TRBJ2-4, with 7 positions matching TRBD1. Germline V lookup: CDR1 SGHTA, CDR2 FQGNSA. With 2 bases clipped from V and 0 bases from J, the junction kept 7 bases outside the gene matches. This CDR3 comprises 17 residues. The CDR3 DNA sequence: TGTGCCAGCAGCTTATTCAAAAGGGGGCAAGCCAAAAACATTCAGTACTTC. Residues: CASSLFKRGQAKNIQYF. The complete variable domain, with remaining parts taken from reference TRBV7-2 and TRBJ2-4, reads GAGVSQSPSNKVTEKGKDVELRCDPISGHTALYWYRQSLGQGLEFLIYFQGNSAPDKSGLPSDRFSAERTGGSVSTLTIQRTQQEDSAVYLCASSLFKRGQAKNIQYFGAGTRLSVL.

The chain uses TRBV6-1 and TRBJ1-2; 8 bases are shared with TRBD1. There are 14 residues in the CDR3. Trimming cost V 2 bases and J 7 bases; bases outside gene matches: 6. Germline V gives CDR1 MNHNS, CDR2 SASEGT. The CDR3 is CASSEWTGSPGYTF. The CDR3 bases are TGTGCCAGCAGTGAATGGACAGGGTCGCCTGGCTACACCTTC.

This clone has only one observation. The rearrangement links TRBV27 to TRBJ2-7; weak D call: TRBD1 (6 bases). V lost 4 bases, J lost 0 bases, and 19 bases lay in between. Per the germline V gene, CDR1 is MNHEY and CDR2 is SMNVEV (reference sequence). There are 17 residues in the CDR3. Written as DNA, the CDR3 is TGTGCCAGCAGTTCTCCTAACAGGGCTTCTGGCTCCTACGAGCAGTACTTC. Protein: CASSSPNRASGSYEQYF.

The V call is TRBV5-6, the J call TRBJ2-1; D uncertain. V shed 5 bases and J shed 8 bases, with 8 bases lying between them. The CDR3 totals 11 residues. Germline V gives CDR1 SGHDT, CDR2 YYEEEE. Written as DNA, the CDR3 is TGTGCCAGCAGGGGCATGTATGAGCAGTTCTTC. As protein: CASRGMYEQFF.

The chain employs TRBV7-2 and TRBJ2-1, with D tentatively TRBD1 (5 bases). The CDR3 sequence is 15 residues long. Germline V gene sequence: CDR1 SGHTA, CDR2 FQGNSA. Trimming removed 1 base from V and 4 bases from J, with 11 bases in between. CDR3 protein: CASSLEGRPYNEQFF. Written as DNA, the CDR3 is TGTGCCAGCAGCTTAGAGGGGCGGCCGTACAATGAGCAGTTCTTC.

The chain joins TRBV10-3 to TRBJ2-6; D unclear. Trimming shortened V by 4 bases and J by 1 base, and 2 bases separated the two germline ends. This CDR3 is 13 amino acids long. The V gene's germline CDR1 is ENHRY and CDR2 SYGVKD. CDR3 nucleotides: TGTGCCATCAGTGCATCTGGGGCCAACGTCCTGACTTTC. Translated, it gives CAISASGANVLTF.

The V call is TRBV6-5, the J call TRBJ1-2, with 8 bases that match TRBD1. The germline V gene encodes CDR1 MNHEY and CDR2 SVGAGI. The ends lost 6 bases at V and 2 bases at J; junction bases unmatched: 2. The CDR3 spans 13 residues. The CDR3 sequence: CASRGTGNYGYTF. The CDR3 region has the DNA TGTGCCAGCAGGGGGACAGGAAACTATGGCTACACCTTC.

The gene calls are TRBV5-4 and TRBJ2-1; 7 nucleotides agree with TRBD1. Germline V gives CDR1 SGHNT, CDR2 YYREEE (reference sequence). CDR3 length: 16 amino acids. Trimming at V came to 4 bases and at J to 3 bases, leaving 10 bases not matched to a gene. CDR3 region: CASSLPSTGNYNEQFF. CDR3 sequence (DNA): TGTGCCAGCAGCCTGCCATCGACAGGGAACTACAATGAGCAGTTCTTC.

The V call is TRBV10-3, the J call TRBJ1-1, with TRBD1 matching over 8 bases. This CDR3 is 14 amino acids long. The junction had 1 base not matched to a gene; V was cut back by 2 bases and J by 2 bases. Germline V lookup: CDR1 ENHRY, CDR2 SYGVKD. CDR3 sequence reads: CAISEGTGNTEAFF. CDR3 coding DNA: TGTGCCATCAGTGAGGGGACAGGTAACACTGAAGCTTTCTTT.